This TCR beta chain is drawn from a study of T cell repertoires in cytomegalovirus infection. Study in general: In public TCR beta signatures, there were indications of both CMV infection and matching HLA type. Study-level findings and limits: Based on cumulative public TCR beta family frequency, carriers of CMV plus the relevant HLA were identified. There were HLA-C-restricted CMV-specific TCR beta clonotypes dominating the ex vivo response.

This CDR3 has 16 amino acids. Germline CDR1 is MGHRA and CDR2 is YSYEKL. The V end was cut by 4 bases, the J end by 3 bases, with 18 bases between. TCRdb fed the reads into MiXCR, producing one record per CDR3 protein. In the table there are almost 550,000 distinct CDR3 sequences, about 15% of which are singletons. This clonotype was seen repeatedly, ten times or more. Its antigen is as yet unknown. The sequenced sample was CD8+ T cells from PBMCs. The TCR comes from a human donor in good health (CMV status not recorded). Some clones in this sample may be carry-over from other donors' samples. V is TRBV4-1 and J is TRBJ2-5; D gene ambiguous. Here the CDR3 reads CASSPWAPAGEETQYF. In nucleotides, the CDR3 is TGCGCCAGCAGCCCCTGGGCCCCGGCCGGAGAAGAGACCCAGTACTTC.